This T cell receptor (beta chain) was sequenced for a study of T cell responses to AZD1222 COVID-19 vaccine. Study results and caveats: Repertoire sampling happened only post peak T cell response. White British donors predominated, females outnumbered males, and clonal diversity was possibly underestimated.

TCRdb's table, derived via immunoSEQ multiplex PCR, lists solely in-frame clones and lacks some. The sample lists about 110,000 clones; about 82% were seen once. Points on this clone: Its antigen is unidentified.

The ends lost 5 bases at V and 6 bases at J; junction bases unmatched: 5. This CDR3 is 14 amino acids long. The germline V gene encodes CDR1 SGHTA and CDR2 FQGNSA. The TCR sequence derives from an adult in good health. Sample: peripheral blood, taken on day 0 of AZD1222 vaccination. The rearrangement uses TRBV7-2 and TRBJ2-2; 8 nucleotides line up with TRBD1. In DNA, the CDR3 is TGTGCCAGCAGCCCGACAGGGGTGGCCGGGGAGCTGTTTTTT. Its translation is CASSPTGVAGELFF.